These T cell receptor beta chains were read from a single sample in a study of blood T cell repertoires in COVID-19. Sequencing was performed with immunoSEQ multiplex PCR; in TCRdb, only in-frame clones are kept and a portion is missing. This table holds over 200,000 clones, less than 90% found once. The sample comprised peripheral blood. These receptors came from a middle-aged man with active or convalescent COVID-19. CDR3s include the opening cysteine and the closing phenylalanine or tryptophan. D genes are given only for firm matches. Size tells how often a clone was seen (once, few, many) or the class of an expanded clone, and some rows leave it out.

clone_size	v_call	j_call	d_call	cdr3_nt	cdr3_aa
NA	TRBV7-9	TRBJ1-1	NA	TGTGCCAGCAGCCAGTGGCGGGAAGGGACTGAAGCTTTCTTT	CASSQWREGTEAFF
NA	TRBV9	TRBJ2-7	TRBD2	TGTGCCAGCAGCCCCGGACTAGCGGGGCGCTCCTACGAGCAGTACTTC	CASSPGLAGRSYEQYF
once	TRBV18	TRBJ1-1	TRBD1	TGTGCCAGCTCACCACTCGGATCAGGGGGGATGAACACTGAAGCTTTCTTT	CASSPLGSGGMNTEAFF
NA	TRBV28	TRBJ1-2	TRBD1	TGTGCCAGCAGCTCCTCGATCGGACAGGGGGGTAACTATGGCTACACCTTC	CASSSSIGQGGNYGYTF
few	TRBV15	TRBJ1-3	NA	TGTGCCACCAGCAGATCCGGACAACTCCTCTCTGGAAACACCATATATTTT	CATSRSGQLLSGNTIYF
NA	TRBV18	TRBJ2-5	TRBD1	TGTGCCAGCTCACTCGGGACAGGGGAGACCCAGTACTTC	CASSLGTGETQYF
NA	TRBV19	TRBJ1-1	TRBD1	TGTGCCAGTACCCTTACAGGGGACACTGAAGCTTTCTTT	CASTLTGDTEAFF
NA	TRBV11-2	TRBJ1-1	NA	TGTGCCAGCAGCTCGCCGGGACAACTCACTGAAGCTTTCTTT	CASSSPGQLTEAFF
once	TRBV6-5	TRBJ1-2	TRBD1	TGTGCCAGCAGACAGGGGGCGGGGGATGGCTACACCTTC	CASRQGAGDGYTF
NA	TRBV2	TRBJ1-2	NA	TGTGCCAGCAGTGAGTCCCCAGGCAACTATGGCTACACCTTC	CASSESPGNYGYTF
NA	TRBV28	TRBJ1-1	NA	TGTGCCAGCAGTTCGAACAGGGACACTGAAGCTTTCTTT	CASSSNRDTEAFF
NA	TRBV5-6	TRBJ1-1	NA	TGTGCCAGCAGCTTGGTCCAGACAGTTCTGAACACTGAAGCTTTCTTT	CASSLVQTVLNTEAFF
NA	TRBV9	TRBJ2-2	TRBD2	TGTGCCAGCAGCACCCGACTAGCGGTTAACACCGGGGAGCTGTTTTTT	CASSTRLAVNTGELFF